The subject of this entry is one T cell receptor beta chain. CDR3 and TCR beta VDJ profiling relied on genomic DNA as the template. MiXCR, run by TCRdb on the reads, gives a single entry per CDR3 protein. The data contain fewer than 200,000 distinct CDR3 sequences, roughly 47% of them singletons. The data were obtained in a study of CD8+CD57+ T cells in acquired aplastic anemia. Whole-study context: Across the sorted CD4+ and CD8+ cells, DNA amounts averaged roughly 3.5 ug.

Sequencing was performed on sorted CD4+, CD8+, or CD8+CD57+ T cells (not recorded which) from PBMCs. The TCR sequence derives from a human donor in good health.

The CDR3, as DNA: TGTGCCAGCAGTCCAGACCGACTAGCGGCAGAGGAGACCCAGTACTTC. Translating gives CASSPDRLAAEETQYF. V is TRBV2 and J is TRBJ2-5; 9 positions match TRBD2. The germline gives CDR1 SNHLY, CDR2 FYNNEI. V was clipped by 5 bases and J by 5 bases; unmatched bases: 12. The CDR3 has 16 residues. Supplemented by reference TRBV2 and TRBJ2-5, the full variable domain reads EPEVTQTPSHQVTQMGQEVILRCVPISNHLYFYWYRQILGQKVEFLVSFYNNEISEKSEIFDDQFSVERPDGSNFTLKIRSTKLEDSAMYFCASSPDRLAAEETQYFGPGTRLLVL.